The clone carrying this TCR beta chain has only one observation. Its cognate antigen is unknown. This CDR3 has 16 residues. Germline assignment: CDR1 SGHTA and CDR2 FQGNSA. V lost 1 base to trimming and J lost 5 bases, with 17 bases between them. Only in-frame clones appear in the TCRdb table, and some are missing; sequencing was by immunoSEQ multiplex PCR. Here the sample spans about 350,000 clones, about 85% being singletons. The data are from a study of Ad26.COV2.S vaccination and SARS-CoV-2 variants. Treatment of the sample: over 15 received Ad26.COV2.S at low or high dose, single or two shots; 5 received placebo; per-sample allocation not given. Sampling was performed 63 days after the first vaccine or placebo injection. Study observations and caveats: Higher spike-specific TCR breadth was found in vaccine recipients than in placebo recipients. Analytic work on TCR breadth and depth might have understated the full extent of total T cell responses.

This sequence joins TRBV7-2 and TRBJ2-5; D possibly matches TRBD1 or TRBD2 (5 bases each). Sequencing was performed on peripheral blood, taken in a trial of Ad26.COV2.S vaccine versus placebo. The clonotype comes from a person aged 18 to 65 who received the Ad26.COV2.S COVID-19 vaccine or a placebo. This CDR3 is CASSLEGRPLAETQYF. In DNA form, the CDR3 reads TGTGCCAGCAGCTTAGAGGGACGGCCTTTGGCGGAGACCCAGTACTTC.